A selection of T cell receptor beta chains follows, all from one sample in a study of blood T cell repertoires in COVID-19. Assay: immunoSEQ multiplex PCR; the TCRdb copy retains only in-frame clones and omits some. The data hold approximately 300,000 clones, with around 90% observed a single time. The sequenced sample was PBMCs or T cells enriched from blood (not recorded which). The source of these receptors is a woman younger than 45 who had recovered from COVID-19. Both conserved end residues are part of each CDR3. D genes are given only for firm matches. Clone size is stated in some rows and not others, as once, few, many or a class when expanded.

DNA: TGTGCCAGCAGCGCTAAGACAGGGTCAGGCTACACCTTC
CDR3: CASSAKTGSGYTF
V: TRBV14
size: .
J: TRBJ1-2
D: TRBD1

DNA: TGTGCCTGGAGTCTTTTCCCTGACTCAGTCAGTTCCCCGCGGTATTTT
CDR3: CAWSLFPDSVSSPRYF
V: TRBV30
size: .
J: TRBJ2-3
D: .

DNA: TGTGCCAGCAGATTGAGAACGACAGGGGGTTCACCCCTCCACTTT
CDR3: CASRLRTTGGSPLHF
V: TRBV7-8
size: .
J: TRBJ1-6
D: TRBD1

DNA: TGTGCCAGCAGCGCTTGGAGGCAGGGGGATGAAAAACTGTTTTTT
CDR3: CASSAWRQGDEKLFF
V: TRBV5-6
size: .
J: TRBJ1-4
D: TRBD1

DNA: TGTGCCAGTACCCAAGTAGGGGAGGCTCAGCCCCAGCATTTT
CDR3: CASTQVGEAQPQHF
V: TRBV19
size: once
J: TRBJ1-5
D: .

DNA: TGCGCCAGCAGCTACTCCGGGACTAGCGGGGGCACAGATACGCAGTATTTT
CDR3: CASSYSGTSGGTDTQYF
V: TRBV5-1
size: .
J: TRBJ2-3
D: TRBD2

DNA: TGTGCCAGCAGCTTAGCGGGGACTAGCGGGGCCGAGCAGTACTTC
CDR3: CASSLAGTSGAEQYF
V: TRBV7-6
size: .
J: TRBJ2-7
D: TRBD2

DNA: TGCAGTGCTGAAACAGGGTTTGAGCAGTACTTC
CDR3: CSAETGFEQYF
V: TRBV20-1
size: .
J: TRBJ2-7
D: .

DNA: TGTGCCAGCAGCCCTGGACTAGCGGGGGGCCTGGGGGAGACCCAGTACTTC
CDR3: CASSPGLAGGLGETQYF
V: TRBV9
size: once
J: TRBJ2-5
D: TRBD2

DNA: TGTGCCAGCAGTGAAATTAGGGAGGGGGAAGCTTTCTTT
CDR3: CASSEIREGEAFF
V: TRBV2
size: .
J: TRBJ1-1
D: .

DNA: TGCGCCAGCAGCATCGGACAACTGAACACTGAAGCTTTCTTT
CDR3: CASSIGQLNTEAFF
V: TRBV5-1
size: .
J: TRBJ1-1
D: .

DNA: TGTGCCAGCAGCCTCAGGACAGGGGGGGACACTGAAGCTTTCTTT
CDR3: CASSLRTGGDTEAFF
V: TRBV14
size: .
J: TRBJ1-1
D: TRBD1

DNA: TGTGCCAGCAGTCAGGGGGTCCACAATGAGCAGTTCTTC
CDR3: CASSQGVHNEQFF
V: TRBV7-2
size: once
J: TRBJ2-1
D: TRBD1

DNA: TGTGCCAGCAGTGCAGGACAGGGGTGGACTGAAGCTTTCTTT
CDR3: CASSAGQGWTEAFF
V: TRBV25-1
size: .
J: TRBJ1-1
D: TRBD1

DNA: TGTGCCAGCAGTGACGATCTTGTGGGACAGGGTCTTCAGCCCCAGCATTTT
CDR3: CASSDDLVGQGLQPQHF
V: TRBV2
size: .
J: TRBJ1-5
D: TRBD1

DNA: TGCGCCAGCAGCCAAGATCGGGTGACATCACACCGCGGGGGCTACACCTTC
CDR3: CASSQDRVTSHRGGYTF
V: TRBV4-3
size: .
J: TRBJ1-2
D: .

DNA: TGTGCCAGCTCCAGGGCTAGCAATCAGCCCCAGCATTTT
CDR3: CASSRASNQPQHF
V: TRBV18
size: .
J: TRBJ1-5
D: .

DNA: TGTGCCAGTCTCGAGGGGACTACTGAAGCTTTCTTT
CDR3: CASLEGTTEAFF
V: TRBV12-5
size: .
J: TRBJ1-1
D: .

DNA: TGTGCCAGCAGCCAATTCGGGGAGACCCAGTACTTC
CDR3: CASSQFGETQYF
V: TRBV4-2
size: .
J: TRBJ2-5
D: .

DNA: TGTGCCAGCAGCCAACTTAAGGGAAGCGGGGGCGGGCCCTACAATGAGCAGTTCTTC
CDR3: CASSQLKGSGGGPYNEQFF
V: TRBV14
size: .
J: TRBJ2-1
D: TRBD2

DNA: TGTGCCAGCAGTTTACACCCGTTGTACTCTTCTGGCTACACCTTC
CDR3: CASSLHPLYSSGYTF
V: TRBV27
size: .
J: TRBJ1-2
D: .

DNA: TGTGCCAGCAGCTTAGCCAGACAGGGCCAATCACCCCTCCACTTT
CDR3: CASSLARQGQSPLHF
V: TRBV11-2
size: .
J: TRBJ1-6
D: TRBD1

DNA: TGTGCCAGCAGTTTCTTCGGGGGGGCTGACACCGGGGAGCTGTTTTTT
CDR3: CASSFFGGADTGELFF
V: TRBV6-5
size: .
J: TRBJ2-2
D: TRBD2

DNA: TGTGCCTGGAGTGTACTAGCGGGGGCGAGGGGCACAGATACGCAGTATTTT
CDR3: CAWSVLAGARGTDTQYF
V: TRBV30
size: .
J: TRBJ2-3
D: TRBD2

DNA: TGTGCCAGCAGCTTTGGTCTCCCCGGAGCCGGAAACACCATATATTTT
CDR3: CASSFGLPGAGNTIYF
V: TRBV7-9
size: .
J: TRBJ1-3
D: .

DNA: TGTGCCAGCAGCCAAGAAAGAAGAGGCAGGGGCGATGAGCAGTTCTTC
CDR3: CASSQERRGRGDEQFF
V: TRBV3-1/TRBV3-2
size: .
J: TRBJ2-1
D: .